This TCR beta chain is from a study of shared clonotypes between healthy human individuals. Whole-study results and caveats: Depth was large, yet rarefaction showed that sorted-subset sequencing was incomplete. Non-shared clonotypes were found to have lower generation probabilities than the clonotypes that were shared by all four of the sorted-subset donors.

This clone was observed once. Antigen: not known. Germline V gene lookup returns CDR1 SGHRS and CDR2 YFSETQ. V lost 2 bases and J lost 2, with 14 bases in between. This CDR3 region has 15 residues. Some clones are missing from TCRdb's copy, which holds only in-frame ones; the method was immunoSEQ multiplex PCR. The profile shows hundreds of thousands of clones, 95% to 97% of them singletons. CD8 cells classed as naive were CD45RO-negative and positively selected for CCR7, excluding terminally differentiated effector memory CD45RA+ cells. What was sequenced was naive CD8+ T cells sorted from blood. The chain has TRBV5-1 and TRBJ2-7; D not resolved. This clonotype was obtained from a woman aged 25 to 45 in good health. The CDR3 reads CASSFPLRATYEQYF. CDR3 DNA sequence: TGCGCCAGCAGCTTTCCCCTTAGAGCTACCTACGAGCAGTACTTC.